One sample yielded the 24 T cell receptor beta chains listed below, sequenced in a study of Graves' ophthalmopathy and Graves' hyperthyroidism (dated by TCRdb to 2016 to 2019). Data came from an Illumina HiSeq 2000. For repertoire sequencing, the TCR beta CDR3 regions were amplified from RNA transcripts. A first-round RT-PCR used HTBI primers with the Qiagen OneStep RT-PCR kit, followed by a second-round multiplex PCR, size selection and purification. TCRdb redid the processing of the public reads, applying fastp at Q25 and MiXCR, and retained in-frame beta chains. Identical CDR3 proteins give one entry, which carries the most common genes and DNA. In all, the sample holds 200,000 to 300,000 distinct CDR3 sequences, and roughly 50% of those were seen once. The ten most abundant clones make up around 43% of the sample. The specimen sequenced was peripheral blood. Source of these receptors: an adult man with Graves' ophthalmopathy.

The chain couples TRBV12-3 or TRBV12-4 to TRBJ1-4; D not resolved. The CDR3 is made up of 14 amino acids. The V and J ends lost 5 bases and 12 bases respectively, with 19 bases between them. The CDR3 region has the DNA TGTGCCAGCAGTGCCCCCCCGCTAAAGGGAGAACTGTTTTTT. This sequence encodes CASSAPPLKGELFF.

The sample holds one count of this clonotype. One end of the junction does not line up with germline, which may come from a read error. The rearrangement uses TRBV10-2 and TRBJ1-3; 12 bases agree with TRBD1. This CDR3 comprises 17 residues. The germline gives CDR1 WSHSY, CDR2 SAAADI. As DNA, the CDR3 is TGTGCCAGCAGTAGGCAACCACCGGGACAGGGGGCAAACACCATATATTTT. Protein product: CASSRQPPGQGANTIYF.

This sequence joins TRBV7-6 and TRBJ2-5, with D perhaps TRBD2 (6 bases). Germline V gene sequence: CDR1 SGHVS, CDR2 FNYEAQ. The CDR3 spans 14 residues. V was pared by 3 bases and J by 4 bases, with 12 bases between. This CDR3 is CASSLEGGGETQYF. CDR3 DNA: TGTGCCAGCAGCTTGGAGGGAGGCGGAGAGACCCAGTACTTC.

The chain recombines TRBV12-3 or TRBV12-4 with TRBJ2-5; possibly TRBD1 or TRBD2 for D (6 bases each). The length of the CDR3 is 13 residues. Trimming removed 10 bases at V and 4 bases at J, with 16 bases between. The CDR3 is CATSRGPGETQYF. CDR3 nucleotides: TGTGCCACCTCACGGGGGCCGGGAGAGACCCAGTACTTC.

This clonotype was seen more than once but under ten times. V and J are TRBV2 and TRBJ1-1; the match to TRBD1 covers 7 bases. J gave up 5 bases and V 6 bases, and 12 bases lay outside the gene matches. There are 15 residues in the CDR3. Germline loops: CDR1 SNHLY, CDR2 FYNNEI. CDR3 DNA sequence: TGTGCCAGCAGATTGATGGATACAGGGGAAACTGAAGCTTTCTTT. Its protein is CASRLMDTGETEAFF.

The CDR3 bases are TGTGCCAGCAAGAATGGTGAAAAACTGTTTTTT. Its protein product is CASKNGEKLFF. The chain joins TRBV19 to TRBJ1-4; D is ambiguous. Germline CDR1 LNHDA, CDR2 SQIVND (reference sequence). V lost 9 bases and J 7 bases, leaving 9 bases between the germline ends. The CDR3 consists of 11 residues. Combining the CDR3 with reference TRBV19 and TRBJ1-4 gives the whole variable domain DGGITQSPKYLFRKEGQNVTLSCEQNLNHDAMYWYRQDPGQGLRLIYYSQIVNDFQKGDIAEGYSVSREKKESFPLTVTSAQKNPTAFYLCASKNGEKLFFGSGTQLSVL.

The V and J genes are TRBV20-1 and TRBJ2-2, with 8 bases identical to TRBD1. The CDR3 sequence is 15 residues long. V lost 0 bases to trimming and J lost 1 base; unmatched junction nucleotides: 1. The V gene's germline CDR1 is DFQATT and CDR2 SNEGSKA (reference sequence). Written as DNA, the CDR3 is TGCAGTGCTAGAGAAGGGACAGGGAACACCGGGGAGCTGTTTTTT. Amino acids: CSAREGTGNTGELFF.

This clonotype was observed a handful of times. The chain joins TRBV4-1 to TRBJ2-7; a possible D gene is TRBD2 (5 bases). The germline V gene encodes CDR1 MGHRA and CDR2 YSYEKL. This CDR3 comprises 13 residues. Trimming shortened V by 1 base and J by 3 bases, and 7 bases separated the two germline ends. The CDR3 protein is CASSQVRDYEQYF. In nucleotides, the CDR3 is TGCGCCAGCAGCCAAGTACGGGACTACGAGCAGTACTTC.

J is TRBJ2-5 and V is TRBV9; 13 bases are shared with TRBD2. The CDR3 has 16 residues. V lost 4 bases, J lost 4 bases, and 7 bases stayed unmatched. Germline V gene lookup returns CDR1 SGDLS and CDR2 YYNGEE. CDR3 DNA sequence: TGTGCCAGCAGCCTAGGACTAGCGGGGGCCCCAGAGACCCAGTACTTC. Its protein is CASSLGLAGAPETQYF.

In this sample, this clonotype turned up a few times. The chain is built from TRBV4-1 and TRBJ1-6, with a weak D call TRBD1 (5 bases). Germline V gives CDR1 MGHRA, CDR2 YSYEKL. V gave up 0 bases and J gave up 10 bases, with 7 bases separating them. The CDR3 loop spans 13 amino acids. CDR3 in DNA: TGCGCCAGCAGCCAAGATTGGGGCTCACCCCTCCACTTT. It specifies CASSQDWGSPLHF.

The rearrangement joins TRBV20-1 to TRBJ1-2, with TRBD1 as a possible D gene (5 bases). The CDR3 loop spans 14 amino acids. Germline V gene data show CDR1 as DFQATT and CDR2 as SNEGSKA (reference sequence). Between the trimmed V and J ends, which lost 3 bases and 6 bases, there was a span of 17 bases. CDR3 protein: CSASRRDHSDGYTF. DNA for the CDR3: TGCAGTGCTAGCCGCAGGGATCACTCTGATGGCTACACCTTC.

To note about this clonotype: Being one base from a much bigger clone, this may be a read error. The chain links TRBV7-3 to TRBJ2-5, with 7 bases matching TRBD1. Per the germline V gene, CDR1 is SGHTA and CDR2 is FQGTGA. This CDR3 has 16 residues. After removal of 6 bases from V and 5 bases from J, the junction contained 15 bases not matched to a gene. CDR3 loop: CASSCSGTAKQETQYF. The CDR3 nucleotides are TGTGCCAGCAGTTGCTCAGGGACAGCCAAGCAGGAGACCCAGTACTTC.

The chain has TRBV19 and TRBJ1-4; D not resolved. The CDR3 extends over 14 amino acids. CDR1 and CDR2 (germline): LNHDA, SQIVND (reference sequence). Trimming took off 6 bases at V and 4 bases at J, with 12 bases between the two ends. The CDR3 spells CASSWGRNNEKLFF. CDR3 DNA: TGTGCCAGTAGCTGGGGTCGGAATAATGAAAAACTGTTTTTT.

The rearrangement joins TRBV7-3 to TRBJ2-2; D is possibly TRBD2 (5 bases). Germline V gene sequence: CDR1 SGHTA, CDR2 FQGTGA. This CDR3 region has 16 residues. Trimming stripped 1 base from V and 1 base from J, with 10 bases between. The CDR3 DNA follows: TGTGCCAGCAGCTTAAACAGTGCGGGGAACACCGGGGAGCTGTTTTTT. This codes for CASSLNSAGNTGELFF.

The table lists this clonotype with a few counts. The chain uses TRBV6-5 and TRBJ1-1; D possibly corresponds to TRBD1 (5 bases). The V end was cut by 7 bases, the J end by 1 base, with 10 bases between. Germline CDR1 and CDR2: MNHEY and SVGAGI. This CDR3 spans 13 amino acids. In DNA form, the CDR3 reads TGTGCCAGCACCCCAGGACAGAACACTGAAGCTTTCTTT. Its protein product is CASTPGQNTEAFF.

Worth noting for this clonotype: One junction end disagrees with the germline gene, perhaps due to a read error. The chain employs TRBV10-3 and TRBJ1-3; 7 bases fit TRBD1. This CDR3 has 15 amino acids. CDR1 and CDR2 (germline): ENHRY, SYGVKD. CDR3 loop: CASSEDRRPGNTIYF. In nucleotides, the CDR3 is TGTGCCAGCAGTGAGGACAGGAGGCCTGGAAACACCATATATTTT.

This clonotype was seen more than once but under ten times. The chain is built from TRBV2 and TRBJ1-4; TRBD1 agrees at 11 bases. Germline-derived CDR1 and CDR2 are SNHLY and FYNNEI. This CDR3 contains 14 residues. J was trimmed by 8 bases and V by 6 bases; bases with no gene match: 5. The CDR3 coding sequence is TGTGCCAGCAGGAGGGACAGGGGGAAAGAAAAACTGTTTTTT. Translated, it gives CASRRDRGKEKLFF.

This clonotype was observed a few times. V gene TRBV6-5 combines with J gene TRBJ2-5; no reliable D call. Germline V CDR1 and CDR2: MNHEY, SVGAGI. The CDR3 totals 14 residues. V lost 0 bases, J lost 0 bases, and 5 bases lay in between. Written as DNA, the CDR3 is TGTGCCAGCAGTTACTCACGGAACCAAGAGACCCAGTACTTC. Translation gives CASSYSRNQETQYF.

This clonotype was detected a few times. The DNA for the CDR3 is TGTGCCAGTAGTCAACTTGACGGCAGCACCGGGGAGCTGTTTTTT. Protein product: CASSQLDGSTGELFF. This rearrangement joins TRBV19 to TRBJ2-2; D uncertain. CDR3 length: 15 residues. Between the trimmed V and J ends, which lost 5 bases and 4 bases, there was a span of 14 bases. Germline values: CDR1 LNHDA, CDR2 SQIVND (reference sequence).

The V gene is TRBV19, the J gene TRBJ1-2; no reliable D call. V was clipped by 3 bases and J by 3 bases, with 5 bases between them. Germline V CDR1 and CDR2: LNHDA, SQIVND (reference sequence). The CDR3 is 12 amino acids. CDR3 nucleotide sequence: TGTGCCAGTAGTATTGGGGACTATGGCTACACCTTC. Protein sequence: CASSIGDYGYTF.

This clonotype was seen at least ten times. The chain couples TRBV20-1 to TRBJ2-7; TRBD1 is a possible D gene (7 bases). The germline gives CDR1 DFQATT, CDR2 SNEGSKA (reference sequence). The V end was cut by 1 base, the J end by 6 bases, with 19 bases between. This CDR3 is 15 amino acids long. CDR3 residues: CSARAPGGQLSEQYF. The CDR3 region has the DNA TGCAGTGCTAGAGCTCCCGGGGGACAGTTGAGCGAGCAGTACTTC.

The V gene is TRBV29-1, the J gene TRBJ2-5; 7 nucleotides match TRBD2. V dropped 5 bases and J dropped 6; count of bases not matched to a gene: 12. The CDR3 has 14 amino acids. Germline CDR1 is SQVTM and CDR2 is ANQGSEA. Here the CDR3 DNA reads TGCAGCGTTAAGGGGTCAGGGAGGGCTAAGACCCAGTACTTC. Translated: CSVKGSGRAKTQYF.

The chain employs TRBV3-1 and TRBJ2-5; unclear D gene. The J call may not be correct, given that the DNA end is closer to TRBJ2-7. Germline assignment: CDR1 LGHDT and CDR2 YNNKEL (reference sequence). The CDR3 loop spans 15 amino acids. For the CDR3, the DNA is TGTGCCAGCAGGTCCGGACCTGAAATTACCTACGAGCAGTACTTC. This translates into CASRSGPEITYEQYF.

The CDR3 DNA sequence: TGTGCCAGCAGCCCTGGACAGGGGGCCAATCAGCCCCAGCATTTT. Its translation is CASSPGQGANQPQHF. This chain connects TRBV2 to TRBJ1-5; TRBD1 aligns across 11 bases. Germline CDR1 reads SNHLY; CDR2 reads FYNNEI. Trimming removed 6 bases from V and 3 bases from J; junction bases left unmatched: 4. The CDR3 spans 15 residues.